Sequencing of this T cell receptor (beta chain) was carried out in a study of blood T cell repertoires in COVID-19. Overall study context: In each case, the material was cDNA or gDNA derived from T cells, B-cell-depleted T cells, or PBMCs.

Everyone who took part was roughly 18 to 90 years old, and they came from 20 to 25 US areas. Generated by immunoSEQ multiplex PCR, the TCRdb table keeps only in-frame clones and is missing some. Of a few hundred thousand clones in the sample, 80% to 90% were seen once. CDR1 is KGHDR, CDR2 SFDVKD, per germline. Trimming removed 7 bases at V and 3 bases at J, with 8 bases between. CDR3 size: 13 residues. The J gene is TRBJ2-2, the V gene TRBV24-1, with a possible D match to TRBD1 (5 bases). This sequence originates from a young man who had recovered from COVID-19. Sequencing used PBMCs or T cells enriched from blood (not recorded which). The CDR3 sequence is CATSDSHTGELFF. The CDR3 DNA is TGTGCCACCAGCGACAGTCACACCGGGGAGCTGTTTTTT.